Below are 29 T cell receptor beta chains sequenced from a single sample in a study of cytomegalovirus exposure and HLA in healthy donors. It was with 60 Vbeta and 13 Jbeta primers that the PCR ran. Clones were sequenced by immunoSEQ multiplex PCR, and TCRdb holds only the in-frame ones, with some missing. Among over 75,000 clones listed, around 76% were seen once. Sequencing input: PBMCs. The origin of the receptors is a man aged 40-49 years in good health and CMV-seropositive.

The rearrangement joins TRBV11-2 to TRBJ2-1; the match to TRBD2 covers 14 bases. Per germline, CDR1 SGHAT and CDR2 FQNNGV. The CDR3 sequence is 18 residues long. V trimming: 3 bases; J trimming: 9 bases; junction bases outside the gene matches: 13. The CDR3 nucleotides are TGTGCCAGCAGCTTCTCAACCGGGACTAGCGGGAGTCGGGTTGAGCAGTTCTTC. Translated, it gives CASSFSTGTSGSRVEQFF.

The chain combines TRBV27 with TRBJ2-4, with unresolved D. Between the trimmed V and J ends, which lost 3 bases and 0 bases, there was a span of 9 bases. Germline-derived CDR1 and CDR2 are MNHEY and SMNVEV (reference sequence). This CDR3 region has 15 residues. CDR3 protein: CASSFGGIAKNIQYF. CDR3 in DNA: TGTGCCAGCAGTTTTGGTGGCATAGCCAAAAACATTCAGTACTTC.

This clone is a singleton in its sample. The CDR3 spells CASSLTDPGSYTDTQYF. CDR3 nucleotide sequence: TGTGCCAGCAGCTTAACGGACCCGGGATCGTACACAGATACGCAGTATTTT. This chain joins TRBV7-9 and TRBJ2-3; D may be TRBD2 (5 bases). The germline CDR1 and CDR2 sequences are SEHNR and FQNEAQ (reference sequence). Trimming took 2 bases from V and 2 from J, leaving 17 bases between them. The CDR3 has 17 residues. The variable domain in full, completed from reference TRBV7-9 and TRBJ2-3, reads DTGVSQNPRHKITKRGQNVTFRCDPISEHNRLYWYRQTLGQGPEFLTYFQNEAQLEKSRLLSDRFSAERPKGSFSTLEIQRTEQGDSAMYLCASSLTDPGSYTDTQYFGPGTRLTVL.

This chain links TRBV28 with TRBJ1-1; the D gene is possibly TRBD1 (5 bases). Trimming pared 4 bases from V and 1 base from J, leaving 7 bases between. This CDR3 is 13 amino acids long. Germline V lookup: CDR1 MDHEN, CDR2 SYDVKM. CDR3 residues: CASSWGGNTEAFF. As DNA, the CDR3 is TGTGCCAGCAGTTGGGGGGGGAACACTGAAGCTTTCTTT.

This clone was seen a handful of times. This sequence joins TRBV19 and TRBJ1-2; D not certain. Germline assignment: CDR1 LNHDA and CDR2 SQIVND (reference sequence). Trimming left V 7 bases short and J 4 bases short, with 10 bases between. The CDR3 spans 12 residues. The CDR3 coding sequence is TGTGCCAGTAATGAGAGAGGCTATGGCTACACCTTC. Translating it yields CASNERGYGYTF. Filled out from reference TRBV19 and TRBJ1-2, the complete variable domain reads DGGITQSPKYLFRKEGQNVTLSCEQNLNHDAMYWYRQDPGQGLRLIYYSQIVNDFQKGDIAEGYSVSREKKESFPLTVTSAQKNPTAFYLCASNERGYGYTFGSGTRLTVV.

The genes are TRBV2 and TRBJ1-4, with TRBD1 as a possible D gene (6 bases). Germline lookup yields CDR1 SNHLY and CDR2 FYNNEI. This CDR3 spans 14 amino acids. Trimming took off 6 bases at V and 8 bases at J, with 16 bases between the two ends. Written as DNA, the CDR3 is TGTGCCAGCAGGCGACAGGAGGGAGGGGAAAAACTGTTTTTT. This codes for CASRRQEGGEKLFF.

This chain uses TRBV10-2 with TRBJ2-5, with D perhaps matching TRBD1 (5 bases). Germline V lookup: CDR1 WSHSY, CDR2 SAAADI. This CDR3 spans 15 amino acids. Trimming cost V 2 bases and J 5 bases, with 15 bases left between them. The CDR3 coding sequence is TGCGCCAGCAGTGAGCCGGGCGCAGGGTTGGAGACCCAGTACTTC. Protein sequence: CASSEPGAGLETQYF.

The genes are TRBV2 and TRBJ1-2, with TRBD1 matching 8 bases. Germline V gene data show CDR1 as SNHLY and CDR2 as FYNNEI. J lost 3 bases, V lost 4 bases, and 1 base had no gene match. This CDR3 contains 13 residues. CDR3 amino acids: CASSAQGDYGYTF. In nucleotides, the CDR3 is TGTGCCAGCAGTGCACAGGGGGACTATGGCTACACCTTC.

This clone was found a few times. The rearrangement joins TRBV6-6 to TRBJ2-7; 8 bases match TRBD1. The V segment lost 10 bases and the J segment 3 bases; nucleotides outside the gene matches: 5. This CDR3 is 12 amino acids long. Germline V CDR1 and CDR2: MNHNY, SVGAGI (reference sequence). The CDR3 here is CATGTGSYEQYF. CDR3 coding DNA: TGTGCCACAGGGACAGGCAGCTACGAGCAGTACTTC.

This clone was seen a handful of times. The chain carries TRBV7-3 and TRBJ2-3, with 8 bases aligning to TRBD1. Germline assignment: CDR1 SGHTA and CDR2 FQGTGA. J lost 4 bases, V lost 5 bases, and 5 bases had no gene match. This CDR3 region has 14 residues. The CDR3 here is CASSQGQGSDTQYF. The CDR3 DNA follows: TGTGCCAGCAGCCAAGGACAGGGATCAGATACGCAGTATTTT. Combining the CDR3 with reference TRBV7-3 and TRBJ2-3 gives the whole variable domain GAGVSQTPSNKVTEKGKYVELRCDPISGHTALYWYRQSLGQGPEFLIYFQGTGAADDSGLPNDRFFAVRPEGSVSTLKIQRTERGDSAVYLCASSQGQGSDTQYFGPGTRLTVL.

Concerning this clone: The same CDR3 also results from other DNA sequences found in this sample. This sequence joins TRBV6-5 and TRBJ1-1; TRBD1 is a possible D gene (5 bases). This CDR3 spans 14 amino acids. Germline V CDR1 and CDR2: MNHEY, SVGAGI. The germline V and J ends were trimmed by 0 bases and 5 bases, with 10 bases remaining between them. The chain's CDR3 is CASSYSRQGTEAFF. CDR3 nucleotides: TGTGCCAGCAGTTACTCCCGCCAGGGTACTGAAGCTTTCTTT.

The table lists this clone with a count of one. The rearrangement uses TRBV7-9 and TRBJ2-5, with D tentatively TRBD2 (6 bases). Germline V lookup: CDR1 SEHNR, CDR2 FQNEAQ (reference sequence). Trimming removed 5 bases from V and 1 base from J, with 11 bases in between. The CDR3 sequence is 14 residues long. CDR3 protein: CASSAWDFQETQYF. CDR3 sequence (DNA): TGTGCCAGCAGCGCCTGGGACTTCCAAGAGACCCAGTACTTC.

V usage is TRBV6-6 and J usage is TRBJ2-7; 8 nucleotides align to TRBD1. Germline CDR1 reads MNHNY; CDR2 reads SVGAGI (reference sequence). This CDR3 comprises 16 residues. Germline trimming cut 0 bases from V and 6 bases from J; bases unmatched to any gene: 10. The CDR3 loop reads CASSYSKRQGASEQYF. CDR3 sequence (DNA): TGTGCCAGCAGTTACTCGAAACGTCAGGGGGCGAGCGAGCAGTACTTC.

The chain joins TRBV2 to TRBJ1-1, with D perhaps TRBD1 (6 bases). V lost 10 bases, J lost 1 base, and 13 bases lay in between. Looked up from germline, CDR1 is SNHLY and CDR2 is FYNNEI. The CDR3 loop spans 13 amino acids. CDR3 sequence: CATNRAGNTEAFF. In DNA form, the CDR3 reads TGTGCCACTAACAGGGCGGGGAACACTGAAGCTTTCTTT.

Concerning this clone itself: With a much larger clone just one base away, this may be a read error. The J gene is TRBJ2-7, the V gene TRBV7-2, with 9 bases matching TRBD1. The ends lost 5 bases at V and 5 bases at J; junction bases unmatched: 4. The CDR3 is 13 residues long. The germline CDR1 and CDR2 sequences are SGHTA and FQGNSA. CDR3 DNA sequence: TGTGCCAGCAGCCTGGACAGGGGAGACGAGCAGTACTTC. Protein product: CASSLDRGDEQYF.

The rearrangement joins TRBV11-2 to TRBJ2-3, with 12 bases matching TRBD2. Germline V gene lookup returns CDR1 SGHAT and CDR2 FQNNGV. The CDR3 sequence is 16 residues long. J lost 4 bases, V lost 5 bases, and 7 bases had no gene match. The DNA of the CDR3 is TGTGCCAGCAGCCCCCACCTAGCGGGAGGGGCAGATACGCAGTATTTT. This gives the protein CASSPHLAGGADTQYF.

This chain uses TRBV7-2 with TRBJ2-3, with TRBD2 matching 10 bases. The V gene end was trimmed by 5 bases and the J gene end by 0 bases; junction bases not matched to a gene: 2. Germline-derived CDR1 and CDR2 are SGHTA and FQGNSA. This CDR3 comprises 15 residues. The CDR3 reads CASSQTSGSTDTQYF. The DNA for the CDR3 is TGTGCCAGCAGCCAGACTAGCGGGAGCACAGATACGCAGTATTTT.

This clone was observed a few times. The rearrangement links TRBV27 to TRBJ1-4; perhaps TRBD1 as D (5 bases). The CDR3 length is 15 residues. V lost 4 bases and J 0 bases, leaving 9 bases between the germline ends. The germline CDR1 and CDR2 sequences are MNHEY and SMNVEV (reference sequence). The CDR3, as DNA: TGTGCCAGCAGTTCAGGGTTTGCAACTAATGAAAAACTGTTTTTT. It specifies CASSSGFATNEKLFF.

The chain employs TRBV5-1 and TRBJ2-7; possibly TRBD1 for D (6 bases). Per germline, CDR1 SGHRS and CDR2 YFSETQ. Trimming removed 4 bases from V and 3 bases from J, with 11 bases in between. There are 13 residues in the CDR3. The CDR3 spells CASSTGQFYEQYF. The CDR3 nucleotides read TGCGCCAGCAGCACCGGACAGTTCTACGAGCAGTACTTC.

This clone was seen only once. The V and J genes are TRBV12-5 and TRBJ2-7; 15 bases map to TRBD2. V dropped 0 bases and J dropped 3; count of bases not matched to a gene: 6. Germline CDR1 reads LGHNT; CDR2 reads FRNRAP. The CDR3 extends over 18 amino acids. The CDR3 region is CASGLVYGTSGGLYEQYF. The CDR3 DNA reads as TGTGCTAGTGGTTTGGTATATGGGACTAGCGGGGGGCTCTACGAGCAGTACTTC.

The CDR3 nucleotides read TGTGCCAGCTCACCCAAAGCGGGAGCGAAAGAGACCCAGTACTTC. Translating it yields CASSPKAGAKETQYF. This chain connects TRBV18 to TRBJ2-5, with TRBD2 matching over 8 bases. In germline, CDR1 is KGHSH, CDR2 LQKENI. The CDR3 is made up of 15 amino acids. V lost 3 bases and J lost 3; bases outside the gene matches: 6.

The genes are TRBV18 and TRBJ2-5, with D possibly TRBD1 on 6 matching bases. CDR1 and CDR2 (germline): KGHSH, LQKENI. This CDR3 spans 13 amino acids. V shed 6 bases and J shed 3 bases, with 11 bases lying between them. The CDR3: CASSRRGEETQYF. The CDR3 bases are TGTGCCAGCTCGCGCAGGGGAGAAGAGACCCAGTACTTC.

This clone was observed a handful of times. The chain couples TRBV6-6 to TRBJ1-2, with D perhaps matching TRBD1 (5 bases). Trimming stripped 6 bases from V and 4 bases from J, with 18 bases between. Per germline, CDR1 MNHNY and CDR2 SVGAGI (reference sequence). The CDR3 has 15 residues. The CDR3 reads CASSPKWGSGYGYTF. Written as DNA, the CDR3 is TGTGCCAGCAGCCCCAAGTGGGGCTCTGGCTATGGCTACACCTTC.

The rearrangement uses TRBV6-5 and TRBJ1-1; 10 nucleotides agree with TRBD1. J gave up 6 bases and V 5 bases, and 9 bases lay outside the gene matches. The germline gives CDR1 MNHEY, CDR2 SVGAGI. CDR3 length equals 15 residues. CDR3: CASSRPGTGVPEAFF. CDR3 coding DNA: TGTGCCAGCAGTAGACCCGGGACAGGGGTCCCTGAAGCTTTCTTT.

This clone has a handful of counts. V is TRBV10-2 and J is TRBJ2-7; D perhaps matches TRBD2 (5 bases). The germline V gene encodes CDR1 WSHSY and CDR2 SAAADI. The CDR3 extends over 14 amino acids. V gave up 2 bases and J gave up 3 bases, with 11 bases separating them. The CDR3: CASSEGGEGYEQYF. CDR3 sequence (DNA): TGCGCCAGCAGTGAGGGTGGAGAGGGCTACGAGCAGTACTTC.

The chain combines TRBV4-1 with TRBJ2-7; tentative D call: TRBD2 (6 bases). Trimming took off 1 base at V and 4 bases at J, with 14 bases between the two ends. In germline, CDR1 is MGHRA, CDR2 YSYEKL. The CDR3 is 15 residues long. This CDR3 reads CASSQAGGTSYEQYF. The CDR3 DNA reads as TGCGCCAGCAGCCAAGCAGGTGGGACTTCTTACGAGCAGTACTTC.

The rearrangement uses TRBV6-1 and TRBJ1-1, with a weak D call TRBD1 (5 bases). V was trimmed by 7 bases and J by 5 bases, leaving 8 bases between them. Germline V lookup: CDR1 MNHNS, CDR2 SASEGT. This CDR3 has 11 amino acids. The CDR3 DNA reads TGTGCCAGCAAGGGGCCAACTGAAGCTTTCTTT. It specifies CASKGPTEAFF.

This clone was found many times. The chain combines TRBV21-1 with TRBJ1-5; whether TRBD1, the table's D call, matches the DNA was not checked. TRBV21-1 is termed a pseudogene. The CDR3 covers 18 residues. The CDR3 spells CASSIPPTGGACNQPQHF. CDR3 bases: TGTGCCAGCAGCATCCCCCCGACAGGGGGCGCCTGCAATCAGCCCCAGCATTTT.

This clone showed up just once. J is TRBJ2-3 and V is TRBV4-3; D gene unclear. The CDR3 covers 15 residues. V was cut by 0 bases and J by 8 bases, with 15 bases left in between. Germline assignment: CDR1 LGHNA and CDR2 YSLEER. CDR3 region: CASSQDTGPTGTQYF. DNA of the CDR3: TGCGCCAGCAGCCAAGATACTGGCCCCACGGGTACGCAGTATTTT.